This T cell receptor beta chain originates from a study of breast tumors, draining lymph nodes, adjacent tissues. TCRdb fed the multiplex PCR reads into MiXCR, producing one record per CDR3 protein. The top ten hold roughly 3.5% of the sample, which has 120,000 or so distinct CDR3 sequences, about 20% seen once. Samples came from axillary lymph nodes draining the breast cancer. This clonotype was counted between two and nine times. The antigen is unknown. Study results and limitations: Tumor repertoires ranked between lymph nodes and nontumor tissue in diversity, with V and J gene preferences. Compared with basal-like, luminal-like tumors shared significantly more repertoire with nontumor tissue. Data only fit, rather than demonstrated, lymph node origin of most tumor T cells.

The receptor was isolated from a female donor with breast cancer. Some clones in this sample may be carry-over from other donors' samples. Sequencing input: axillary lymph node tissue.

CDR3 coding DNA: TGTGCCAGCAGCTTAGTCGGACTGGGGCAGGGATTGAGGGGCTACACCTTC. This gives the protein CASSLVGLGQGLRGYTF. This chain connects TRBV11-2 to TRBJ1-2; D might be TRBD1 (5 bases). V was cut by 1 base and J by 8 bases, with 23 bases left in between. This CDR3 is built from 17 residues. CDR1 and CDR2 (germline): SGHAT, FQNNGV. Supplemented by reference TRBV11-2 and TRBJ1-2, the full variable domain reads EAGVAQSPRYKIIEKRQSVAFWCNPISGHATLYWYQQILGQGPKLLIQFQNNGVVDDSQLPKDRFSAERLKGVDSTLKIQPAKLEDSAVYLCASSLVGLGQGLRGYTFGSGTRLTVV.